This TCR beta chain was found in a study of blood T cells in healthy people across ages. The CDR3 is 14 residues long. The V and J ends lost 0 bases and 7 bases respectively, with 11 bases between them. Germline CDR1 and CDR2: SGDLS and YYNGEE. With a J-beta primer mix and a sample-barcoded 5' primer, a second PCR ran about 6 to 11 cycles. TCRdb called the 5' RACE reads again in MiXCR, with one record for every CDR3 protein. The top ten hold 22% of the sample, which has hundreds of thousands of distinct CDR3 sequences, 58% seen once. This clonotype has at least ten counts. This TCR was sampled from a man aged 25-45 years in good health. The rearrangement uses TRBV9 and TRBJ2-1, with D possibly matching TRBD2 (6 bases). Input material: blood. CDR3 loop: CASSVGGAVNEQFF. In nucleotides, the CDR3 is TGTGCCAGCAGCGTAGGCGGGGCGGTTAATGAGCAGTTCTTC.